This section outlines one TCR beta chain sequence together with its context. The target antigen is unknown. The length of the CDR3 is 20 residues. Trimming removed 4 bases from V and 9 bases from J; junction bases left unmatched: 27. Germline V gene sequence: CDR1 SGHVT, CDR2 SQSDAQ. Data came from immunoSEQ multiplex PCR; TCRdb stores just in-frame clones and leaves some out. The repertoire holds around 120,000 clones, with 75% to 90% as singletons. The record originates from a study of T cell responses to AZD1222 COVID-19 vaccine. Study results and caveats: The donor group comprised mostly white British people and more females; the analysis possibly underestimated clonal diversity. Spike-specific TCR depth and breadth grew after two AZD1222 doses. Only six people who got AZD1222 tested seropositive at baseline.

The chain uses TRBV7-4 and TRBJ1-5; 7 bases line up with TRBD1. Sample: peripheral blood, taken on day 0 of MenACWY control vaccination. This sequence was found in an adult in good health. The CDR3 sequence is CASSSGPTVRQTGLSGPQHF. CDR3 DNA: TGTGCCAGCAGCTCGGGACCTACCGTCCGCCAGACAGGGCTCTCCGGGCCCCAGCATTTT.